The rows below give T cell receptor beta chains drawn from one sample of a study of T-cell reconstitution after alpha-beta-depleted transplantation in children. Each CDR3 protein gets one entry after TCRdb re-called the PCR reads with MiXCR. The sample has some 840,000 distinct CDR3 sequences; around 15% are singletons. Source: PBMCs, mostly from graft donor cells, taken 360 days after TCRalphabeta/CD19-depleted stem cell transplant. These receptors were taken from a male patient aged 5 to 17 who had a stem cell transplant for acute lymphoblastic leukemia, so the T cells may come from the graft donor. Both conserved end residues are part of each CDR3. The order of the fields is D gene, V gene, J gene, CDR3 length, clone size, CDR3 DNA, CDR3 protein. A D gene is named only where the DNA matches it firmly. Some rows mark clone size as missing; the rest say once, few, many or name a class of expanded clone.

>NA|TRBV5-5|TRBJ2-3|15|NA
TGTGCCAGCAGCCACGGGGTTAGGGCGGGAGATACGCAGTATTTT
CASSHGVRAGDTQYF
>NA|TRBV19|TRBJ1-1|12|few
TGTGCCAGTAGTCTTGGACACTTTGAAGCTTTCTTT
CASSLGHFEAFF
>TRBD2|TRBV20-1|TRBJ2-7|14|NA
TGCAGTGCGGATGAGGGACTAGCGGTCTACGAGCAGTACTTC
CSADEGLAVYEQYF
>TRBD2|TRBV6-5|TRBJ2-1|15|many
TGTGCCAGCAGTCTCGGGACTAGCGGGAGGGGGGAGCAGTTCTTC
CASSLGTSGRGEQFF
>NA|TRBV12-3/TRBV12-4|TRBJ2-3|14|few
TGTGCCAGCAGTCCGACACTAGCCACCCATACGCAGTATTTT
CASSPTLATHTQYF
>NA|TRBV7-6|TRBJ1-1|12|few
TGTGCCGTAACTACCAGGAACACTGAAGCTTTCTTT
CAVTTRNTEAFF
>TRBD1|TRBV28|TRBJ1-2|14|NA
TGTGCCAGCAGCTCCCGGGGACAGCCCTATGGCTACACCTTC
CASSSRGQPYGYTF
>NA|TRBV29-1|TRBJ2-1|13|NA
TGCAGCGCCCTAAGGGGCTCCTACAATGAGCAGTTCTTC
CSALRGSYNEQFF
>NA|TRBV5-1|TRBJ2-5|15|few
TGCGCCAGCAGCTTCTTCTTAGGAATAGGGGAGACCCAGTACTTC
CASSFFLGIGETQYF
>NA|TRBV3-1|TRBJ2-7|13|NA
TGTGCCAGCAGCCAAGTGACCGGCGGGGAGCAGTACTTC
CASSQVTGGEQYF
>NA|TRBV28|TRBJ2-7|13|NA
TGTGCCAGCAGCCAACTAGTTCCGTTTGAGCAGTACTTC
CASSQLVPFEQYF
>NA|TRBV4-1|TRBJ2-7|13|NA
TGCGCCAGCAGCTCCCAGGCTACCTACGAGCAGTACTTC
CASSSQATYEQYF
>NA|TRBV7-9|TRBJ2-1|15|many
TGTGCCAGCAGCCCGACTATTCTCGAAGAGAATGAGCAGTTCTTC
CASSPTILEENEQFF
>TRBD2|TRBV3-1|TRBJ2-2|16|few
TGTGCCAGCAGCCAAGATCTAGCGGGGTCAAACGGGGAGCTGTTTTTT
CASSQDLAGSNGELFF
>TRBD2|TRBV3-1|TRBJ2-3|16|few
TGTGCCAGCAGCAACACCGGGACTAGCGTCACAGATACGCAGTATTTT
CASSNTGTSVTDTQYF
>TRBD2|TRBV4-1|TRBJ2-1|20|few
TGCGCCAGCAGCCAAGTCGCCGGGACTAGCGGGAGGGGATCCTACAATGAGCAGTTCTTC
CASSQVAGTSGRGSYNEQFF
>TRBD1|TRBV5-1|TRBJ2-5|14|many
TGCGCCAGTCAGCGACAGGGCCGGGGAGAGACCCAGTACTTC
CASQRQGRGETQYF
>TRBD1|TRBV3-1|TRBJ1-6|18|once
TGTGCCAGCAGTTCAAGGCACAGGGGATTAACCTATAATTCACCCCTCCACTTT
CASSSRHRGLTYNSPLHF
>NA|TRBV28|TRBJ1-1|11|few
TGTGCCAGCACCTCGCGGACTGAAGCTTTCTTT
CASTSRTEAFF
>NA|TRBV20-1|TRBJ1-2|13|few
TGCAGTGCTAGTACTCCAGGGGACTATGGCTACACCTTC
CSASTPGDYGYTF
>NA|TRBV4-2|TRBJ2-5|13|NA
TGTGCCAGCAGCCAAGATGCGGAAGAGACCCAGTACTTC
CASSQDAEETQYF
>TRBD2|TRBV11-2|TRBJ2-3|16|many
TGTGCCAGCAGCTCCGGACTAGCGAGGAGCACAGATACGCAGTATTTT
CASSSGLARSTDTQYF
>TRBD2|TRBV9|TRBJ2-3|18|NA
TGTGCCAGCAGCGTTGTTGCCCGCAGGACTAGCGTTTATGATACGCAGTATTTT
CASSVVARRTSVYDTQYF
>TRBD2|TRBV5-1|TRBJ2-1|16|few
TGCGCCAGCAGCTTGGCCCTAGCGGGAGGAAGATATGAGCAGTTCTTC
CASSLALAGGRYEQFF
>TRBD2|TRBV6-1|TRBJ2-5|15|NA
TGTGCCAGCAGTCTCCTGGGGACTAGTAAGGAGACCCAGTACTTC
CASSLLGTSKETQYF
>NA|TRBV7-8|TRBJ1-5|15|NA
TGTGCCAGCAGCCACTCATGGGCCGGAAATCAGCCCCAGCATTTT
CASSHSWAGNQPQHF
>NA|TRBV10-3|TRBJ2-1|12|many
TGTGCCATCAGTGATGGGAACAATGAGCAGTTCTTC
CAISDGNNEQFF
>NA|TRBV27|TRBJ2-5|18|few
TGTGCCAGCAGTTTAAAGGGGGACGTTTGGGGTCCACAAGAGACCCAGTACTTC
CASSLKGDVWGPQETQYF
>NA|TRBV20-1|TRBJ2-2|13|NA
TGCAGTGCTAGAGGGCCCCACCGCGGTGAGCTGTTTTTT
CSARGPHRGELFF
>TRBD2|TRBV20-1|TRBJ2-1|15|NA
TGCAGTGCTAGTTCCTGGACTAGCACTTACAATGAGCAGTTCTTC
CSASSWTSTYNEQFF
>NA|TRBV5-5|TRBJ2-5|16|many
TGTGCCAGCAGCCCTGGCGGGTTTGCACAAGGAGAGACCCAGTACTTC
CASSPGGFAQGETQYF
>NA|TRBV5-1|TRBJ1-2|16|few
TGCGCCAGCAGCCTAATGTTCAGGACTAGGAACTATGGCTACACCTTC
CASSLMFRTRNYGYTF
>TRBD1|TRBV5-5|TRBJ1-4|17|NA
TGTGCCAGCAGCTGGGGTAACAGGGGAACAACTAATGAAAAACTGTTTTTT
CASSWGNRGTTNEKLFF
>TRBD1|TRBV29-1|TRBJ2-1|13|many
TGCAGCTCGTTGTGGGGGATACAGGGGGAGCAGTTCTTC
CSSLWGIQGEQFF
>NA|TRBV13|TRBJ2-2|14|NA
TGTGCCAGCAGCTTCCATGGGGGGCGGATGGAGCTGTTTTTT
CASSFHGGRMELFF
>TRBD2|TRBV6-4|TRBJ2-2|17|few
TGTGCCAGCCTCCTTAGCGGGCTTGGCCCGGGCACCGGGGAGCTGTTTTTT
CASLLSGLGPGTGELFF
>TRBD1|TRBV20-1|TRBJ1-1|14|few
TGCAGTGCTAGGGGGACAGCCCTGAACACTGAAGCTTTCTTT
CSARGTALNTEAFF
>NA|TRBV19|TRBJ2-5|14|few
TGTGCCAGTAGTATCGCTAGCGAGCAGAGGGCCCAGTACTTC
CASSIASEQRAQYF
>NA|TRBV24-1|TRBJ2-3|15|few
TGTGCCACCAGTGATTTAAGGGCCGGAACAGATACGCAGTATTTT
CATSDLRAGTDTQYF
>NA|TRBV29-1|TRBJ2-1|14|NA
TGCAGCGTTGAACAGGAGATAGTATACAATGAGCAGTTCTTC
CSVEQEIVYNEQFF
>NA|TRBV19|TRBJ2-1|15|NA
TGTGCCAGTAGCCGGACTCCGAGCTCCTACAATGAGCAGTTCTTC
CASSRTPSSYNEQFF
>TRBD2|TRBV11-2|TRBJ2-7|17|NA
TGTGCCAGCAGCTTAGGCGCAGGACTAGCGGGAATGGACGAGCAGTACTTC
CASSLGAGLAGMDEQYF
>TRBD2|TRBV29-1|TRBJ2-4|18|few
TGCAGCGTTGAGGGGGGGGGAAGAGGGATGGGGGCCAAAAACATTCAGTACTTC
CSVEGGGRGMGAKNIQYF
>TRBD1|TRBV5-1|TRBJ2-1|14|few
TGCGCCAGCAGACACCGGGACAGGGGGGATGAGCAGTTCTTC
CASRHRDRGDEQFF
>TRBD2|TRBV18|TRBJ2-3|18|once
TGTGCCAGCTCACCAAGGGCCCAGCGGGAATGGAACACAGATACGCAGTATTTT
CASSPRAQREWNTDTQYF
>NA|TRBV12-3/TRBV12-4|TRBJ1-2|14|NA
TGTGCCAGCAGTTCCCTTGGACGGAAAGAGGGCTACACCTTC
CASSSLGRKEGYTF
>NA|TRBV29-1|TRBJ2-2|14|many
TGCAGCGTTGGGTCAGGCGGCCGCACCGGGGAGCTGTTTTTT
CSVGSGGRTGELFF
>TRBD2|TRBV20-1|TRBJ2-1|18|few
TGCAGTGCTTATACCGAGTGGGGGACTAGCGGGAGCTACAATGAGCAGTTCTTC
CSAYTEWGTSGSYNEQFF
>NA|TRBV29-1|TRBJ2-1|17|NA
TGCAGCGTTGCGGGGCTGAGCCTGATTCGATACTACAATGAGCAGTTCTTC
CSVAGLSLIRYYNEQFF
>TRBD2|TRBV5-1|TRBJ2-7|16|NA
TGCGCCAGCAGCTCGGCCCCGGGGGGTCCGTCCTACGAGCAGTACTTC
CASSSAPGGPSYEQYF
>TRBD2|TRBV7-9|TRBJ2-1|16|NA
TGTGCCAGCAGCCCTCAAAAAGCGGGAATCAACAATGAGCAGTTCTTC
CASSPQKAGINNEQFF
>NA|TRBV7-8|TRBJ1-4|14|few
TGTGCCAGCAGCTTAGCGCTCCCAAATGAAAAACTGTTTTTT
CASSLALPNEKLFF
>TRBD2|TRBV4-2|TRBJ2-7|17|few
TGTGCCAGCAGCCAAGAAAGCCTAGCGGTGAGGCCCCACGAGCAGTACTTC
CASSQESLAVRPHEQYF
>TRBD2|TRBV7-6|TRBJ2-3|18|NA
TGTGCCAGCAGCTTAGTGCTCCGCGGGAGGGCCCTCACAGATACGCAGTATTTT
CASSLVLRGRALTDTQYF
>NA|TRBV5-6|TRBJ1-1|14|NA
TGTGCCAGCAGCTTGATTATGGAATACACTGAAGCTTTCTTT
CASSLIMEYTEAFF
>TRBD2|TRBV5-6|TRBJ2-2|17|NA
TGTGCCAGCAGCAATACTCCTAGCGGGGTTAACACCGGGGAGCTGTTTTTT
CASSNTPSGVNTGELFF
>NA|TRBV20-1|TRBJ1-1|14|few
TGCAGTGCTGAGCCGTCGGGAGCTGGCACTGAAGCTTTCTTT
CSAEPSGAGTEAFF
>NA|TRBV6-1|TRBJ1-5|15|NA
TGTGCCAGCAGTGATAAAAGGGTTAGCAATCAGCCCCAGCATTTT
CASSDKRVSNQPQHF